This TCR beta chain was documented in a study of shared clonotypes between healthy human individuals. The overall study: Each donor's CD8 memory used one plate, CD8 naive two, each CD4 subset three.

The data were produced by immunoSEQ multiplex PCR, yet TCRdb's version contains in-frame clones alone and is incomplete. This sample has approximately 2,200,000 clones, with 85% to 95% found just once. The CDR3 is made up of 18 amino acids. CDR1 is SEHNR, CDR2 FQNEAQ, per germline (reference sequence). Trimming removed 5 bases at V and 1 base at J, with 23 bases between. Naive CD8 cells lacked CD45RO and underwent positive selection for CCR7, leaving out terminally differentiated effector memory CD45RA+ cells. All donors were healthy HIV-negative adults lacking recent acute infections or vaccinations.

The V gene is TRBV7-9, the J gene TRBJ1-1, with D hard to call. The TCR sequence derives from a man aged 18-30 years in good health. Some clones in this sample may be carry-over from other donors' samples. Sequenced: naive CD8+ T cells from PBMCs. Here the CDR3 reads CASSTTRVAKDWNTEAFF. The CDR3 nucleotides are TGTGCCAGCAGCACGACCCGGGTGGCTAAGGACTGGAACACTGAAGCTTTCTTT.